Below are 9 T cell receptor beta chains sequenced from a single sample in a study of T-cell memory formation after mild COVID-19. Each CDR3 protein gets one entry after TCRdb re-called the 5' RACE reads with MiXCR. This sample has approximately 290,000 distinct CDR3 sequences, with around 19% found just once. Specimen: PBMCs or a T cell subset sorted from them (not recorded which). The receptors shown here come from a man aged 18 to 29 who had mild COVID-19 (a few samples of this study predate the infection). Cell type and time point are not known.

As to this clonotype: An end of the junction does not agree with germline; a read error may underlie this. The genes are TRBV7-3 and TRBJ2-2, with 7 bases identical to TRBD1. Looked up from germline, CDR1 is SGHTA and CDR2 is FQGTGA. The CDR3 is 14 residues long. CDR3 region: CASGLGGEDGELFF. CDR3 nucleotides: TGTGCCAGCGGCTTAGGGGGCGAGGACGGGGAGCTGTTTTTT. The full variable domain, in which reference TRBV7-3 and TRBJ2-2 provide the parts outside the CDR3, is GAGVSQTPSNKVTEKGKYVELRCDPISGHTALYWYRQSLGQGPEFLIYFQGTGAADDSGLPNDRFFAVRPEGSVSTLKIQRTERGDSAVYLCASGLGGEDGELFFGEGSRLTVL.

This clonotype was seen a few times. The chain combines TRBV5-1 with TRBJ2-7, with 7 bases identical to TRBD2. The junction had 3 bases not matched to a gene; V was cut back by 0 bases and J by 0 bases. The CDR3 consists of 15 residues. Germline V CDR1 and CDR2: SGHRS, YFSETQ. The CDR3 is CASSLVRDYSYEQYF. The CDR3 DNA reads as TGCGCCAGCAGCTTGGTTCGGGACTACTCCTACGAGCAGTACTTC.

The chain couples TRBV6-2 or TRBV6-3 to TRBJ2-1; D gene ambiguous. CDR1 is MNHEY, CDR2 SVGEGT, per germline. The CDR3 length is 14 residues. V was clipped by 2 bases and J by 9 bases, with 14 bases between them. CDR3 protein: CASSYASPMGEQFF. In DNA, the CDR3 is TGTGCCAGCAGTTACGCTTCTCCGATGGGTGAGCAGTTCTTC.

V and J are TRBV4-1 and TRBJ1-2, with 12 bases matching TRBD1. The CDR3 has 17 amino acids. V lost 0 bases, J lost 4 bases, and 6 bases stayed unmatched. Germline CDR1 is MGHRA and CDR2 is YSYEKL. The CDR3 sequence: CASSQEAGQGAGYGYTF. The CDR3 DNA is TGCGCCAGCAGCCAAGAAGCGGGACAGGGGGCGGGCTATGGCTACACCTTC.

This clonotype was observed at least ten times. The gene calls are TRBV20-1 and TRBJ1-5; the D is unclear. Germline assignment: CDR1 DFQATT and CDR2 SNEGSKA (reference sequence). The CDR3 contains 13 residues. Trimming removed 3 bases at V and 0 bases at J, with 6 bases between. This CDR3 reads CSASGDSNQPQHF. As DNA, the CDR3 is TGCAGTGCTAGCGGGGATAGCAATCAGCCCCAGCATTTT.

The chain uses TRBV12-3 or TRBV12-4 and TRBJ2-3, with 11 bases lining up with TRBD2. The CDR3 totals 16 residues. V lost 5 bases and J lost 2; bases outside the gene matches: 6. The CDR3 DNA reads TGTGCCAGCAGTCGGAGACTAGCGGGGCACACAGATACGCAGTATTTT. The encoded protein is CASSRRLAGHTDTQYF.

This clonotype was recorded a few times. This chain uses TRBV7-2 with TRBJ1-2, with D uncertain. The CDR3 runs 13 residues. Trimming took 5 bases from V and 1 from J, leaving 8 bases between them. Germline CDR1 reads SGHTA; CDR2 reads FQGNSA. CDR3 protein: CASSPTLNYGYTF. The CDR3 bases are TGTGCCAGCAGCCCAACACTTAACTATGGCTACACCTTC.

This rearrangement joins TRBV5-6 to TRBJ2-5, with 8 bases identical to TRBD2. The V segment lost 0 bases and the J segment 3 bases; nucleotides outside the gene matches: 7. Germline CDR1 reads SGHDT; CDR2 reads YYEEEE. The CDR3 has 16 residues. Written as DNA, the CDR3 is TGTGCCAGCAGCTTGGCGGGACTAGGTGATGAAGAGACCCAGTACTTC. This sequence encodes CASSLAGLGDEETQYF.

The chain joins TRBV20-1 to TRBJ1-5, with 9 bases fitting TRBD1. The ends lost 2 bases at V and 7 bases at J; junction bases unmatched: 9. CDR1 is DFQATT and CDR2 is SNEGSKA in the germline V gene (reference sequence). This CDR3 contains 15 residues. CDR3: CSARPPGTGRQPQHF. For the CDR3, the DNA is TGCAGTGCTAGACCCCCAGGGACAGGGCGACAGCCCCAGCATTTT.